A selection of T cell receptor beta chains follows, all from one sample in a study of response to subunit inactivated influenza vaccine. TCRdb fed the RT-PCR reads into MiXCR, producing one record per CDR3 protein. This table holds a few hundred thousand distinct CDR3 sequences, 20% to 25% found once. Sequenced material: PBMCs from blood, taken less than 22 months after vaccination. These receptors originate from a man aged 45 to 70 who received an inactivated influenza vaccine. The CDR3 runs from the conserved cysteine through the conserved F or W. Clone sizes are given selectively: once, few, many, or a class where the clone is expanded.

TRBV4-3	.	TRBJ2-3	CASSQDPSGTGGTDTQYF
TRBV12-3/TRBV12-4	few	TRBJ2-3	CASTGTSSTDTQYF
TRBV18	.	TRBJ2-3	CASSPPSLRPDTQYF
TRBV18	.	TRBJ1-5	CASSPRGHGQPQHF
TRBV7-2	.	TRBJ2-2	CASSFTGISNTGELFF
TRBV30	.	TRBJ2-2	CAWSVLPNTGELFF
TRBV19	.	TRBJ1-2	CASRLRDRGRLYLGYTF
TRBV2	once	TRBJ1-1	CASSPTGGVTEAFF
TRBV12-3/TRBV12-4	few	TRBJ1-1	CASSLAGSMNTEAFF
TRBV29-1	few	TRBJ2-3	CSANLQGGKDTQYF
TRBV10-3	few	TRBJ2-2	CAITPAGQNTGELFF
TRBV25-1	.	TRBJ2-3	CASSEFRRTTSTDTQYF
TRBV24-1	few	TRBJ2-1	CATSAPLASGGIYNEQFF
TRBV6-5	few	TRBJ1-3	CASSYSSRGSGNTIYF
TRBV3-1	.	TRBJ1-6	CASSQDGARSPLHF
TRBV5-1	.	TRBJ1-2	CASSLGFKGYGYTF
TRBV5-1	.	TRBJ2-1	CASSPRVQGDNEQFF
TRBV6-6	few	TRBJ1-1	CASTYPGGGEAFF
TRBV2	many	TRBJ1-1	CASSEVSGGTEAFF
TRBV20-1	.	TRBJ1-2	CSATGQGSGDYGYTF
TRBV20-1	.	TRBJ1-5	CSASEQGLSNQPQHF
TRBV11-2	few	TRBJ2-7	CASSQSRGLLGEQYF
TRBV6-5	.	TRBJ1-3	CASSYGGRFTSGNTIYF
TRBV20-1	.	TRBJ2-5	CSARVAAGGYTQETQYF
TRBV5-5	.	TRBJ1-4	CASSLLGGRVGEKLFF
TRBV27	many	TRBJ1-6	CASRPTGTGSSPLHF
TRBV3-1	few	TRBJ2-1	CASSLGNVRGAYNEQFF
TRBV20-1	.	TRBJ1-5	CSARGQNDQAQHF
TRBV11-2	.	TRBJ1-1	CASSFNRGMNTEAFF
TRBV5-1	.	TRBJ2-5	CASSLGLAGDKETQYF
TRBV3-1	.	TRBJ2-6	CAASFGSGANVLTF
TRBV28	few	TRBJ1-5	CASSPTRGHNQPQHF
TRBV6-5	.	TRBJ2-7	CASSESYEQYF
TRBV7-2	.	TRBJ2-3	CASMVTDTQYF
TRBV28	few	TRBJ2-5	CASSYAGMKQETQYF
TRBV7-2	.	TRBJ2-7	CASSLGASGGNEQYF
TRBV7-8	few	TRBJ1-3	CASIPTEAGNTIYF
TRBV20-1	.	TRBJ2-3	CSAEDLAGRTDTQYF
TRBV28	few	TRBJ2-1	CASSFPSGRNNEQFF
TRBV4-3	few	TRBJ2-1	CASSPEIFARVYEQFF
TRBV7-2	many	TRBJ1-1	CASSLNRDSEAFF
TRBV5-1	few	TRBJ2-2	CASSPGQPEPGTNTGELFF
TRBV6-2/TRBV6-3	.	TRBJ1-2	CASSYSRGFYGYTF
TRBV2	many	TRBJ1-5	CASSEYPPRAHLLRSNQPQHF
TRBV19	many	TRBJ1-1	CASSIAQGVWNTEAFF
TRBV9	.	TRBJ2-4	CASSPTQGTKNIQYF
TRBV11-2	many	TRBJ1-6	CASSHGQPRSSYNSPLHF
TRBV15	.	TRBJ1-5	CATAPGLNQPQHF
TRBV12-3/TRBV12-4	few	TRBJ2-2	CASSVGAGGPVGELFF